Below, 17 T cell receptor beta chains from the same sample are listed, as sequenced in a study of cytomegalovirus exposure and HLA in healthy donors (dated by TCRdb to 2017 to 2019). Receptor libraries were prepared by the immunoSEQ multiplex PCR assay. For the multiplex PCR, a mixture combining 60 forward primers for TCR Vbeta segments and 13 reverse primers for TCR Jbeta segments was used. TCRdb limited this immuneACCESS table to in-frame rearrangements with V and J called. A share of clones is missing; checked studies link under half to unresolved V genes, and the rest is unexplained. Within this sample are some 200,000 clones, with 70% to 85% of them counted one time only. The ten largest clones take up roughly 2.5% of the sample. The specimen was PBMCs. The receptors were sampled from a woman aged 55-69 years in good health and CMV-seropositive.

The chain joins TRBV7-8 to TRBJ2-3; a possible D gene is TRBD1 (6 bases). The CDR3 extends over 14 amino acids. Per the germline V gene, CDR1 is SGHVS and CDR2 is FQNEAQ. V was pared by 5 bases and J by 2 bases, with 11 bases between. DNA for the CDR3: TGTGCCAGCAGCCAAGGACAGTTCACAGATACGCAGTATTTT. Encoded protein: CASSQGQFTDTQYF. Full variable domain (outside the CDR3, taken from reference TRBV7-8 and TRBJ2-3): GAGVSQSPRYKVAKRGQDVALRCDPISGHVSLFWYQQALGQGPEFLTYFQNEAQLDKSGLPSDRFFAERPEGSVSTLKIQRTQQEDSAVYLCASSQGQFTDTQYFGPGTRLTVL.

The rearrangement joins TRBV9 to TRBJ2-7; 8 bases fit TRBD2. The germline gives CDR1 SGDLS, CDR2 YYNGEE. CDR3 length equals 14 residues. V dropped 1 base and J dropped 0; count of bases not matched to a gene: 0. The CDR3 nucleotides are TGTGCCAGCAGCGTAACTAGCGGCTCCTACGAGCAGTACTTC. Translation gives CASSVTSGSYEQYF.

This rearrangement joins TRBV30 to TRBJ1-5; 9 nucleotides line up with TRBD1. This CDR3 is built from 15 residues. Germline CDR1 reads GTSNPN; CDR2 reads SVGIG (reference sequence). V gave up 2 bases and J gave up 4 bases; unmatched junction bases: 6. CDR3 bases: TGTGCCTGGAGTAAGGGACAGGGAGGGAATCAGCCCCAGCATTTT. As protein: CAWSKGQGGNQPQHF.

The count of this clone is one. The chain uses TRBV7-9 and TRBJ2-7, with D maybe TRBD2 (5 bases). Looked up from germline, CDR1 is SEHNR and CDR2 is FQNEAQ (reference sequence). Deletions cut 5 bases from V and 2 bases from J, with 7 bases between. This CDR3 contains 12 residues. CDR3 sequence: CASSLGTYEQYF. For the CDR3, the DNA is TGTGCCAGCAGCCTCGGGACCTACGAGCAGTACTTC.

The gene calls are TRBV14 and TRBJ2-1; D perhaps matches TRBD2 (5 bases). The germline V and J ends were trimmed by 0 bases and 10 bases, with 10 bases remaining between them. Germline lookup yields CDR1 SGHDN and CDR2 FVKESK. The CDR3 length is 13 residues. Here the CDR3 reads CASSQDFEGEQFF. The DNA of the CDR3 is TGTGCCAGCAGCCAAGATTTTGAGGGAGAGCAGTTCTTC.

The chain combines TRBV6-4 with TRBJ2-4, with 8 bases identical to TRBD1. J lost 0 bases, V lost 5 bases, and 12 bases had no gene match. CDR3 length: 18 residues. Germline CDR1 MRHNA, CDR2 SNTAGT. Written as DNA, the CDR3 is TGTGCCAGCAGTCCCGGGACAGGTGCCTTCTTAGCCAAAAACATTCAGTACTTC. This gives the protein CASSPGTGAFLAKNIQYF.

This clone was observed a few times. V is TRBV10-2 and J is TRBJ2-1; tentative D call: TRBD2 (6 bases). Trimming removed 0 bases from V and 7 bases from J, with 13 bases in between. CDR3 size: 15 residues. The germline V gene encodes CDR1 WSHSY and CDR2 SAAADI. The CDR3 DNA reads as TGCGCCAGCAGTGAGTCGGGCGGGATATGGAATGAGCAGTTCTTC. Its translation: CASSESGGIWNEQFF.

DNA for the CDR3: TGTGCCAGCAGTTTGTGGAGACAGGGGACCCAGCCCCAGCATTTT. This sequence encodes CASSLWRQGTQPQHF. The chain couples TRBV28 to TRBJ1-5; 8 bases map to TRBD1. This CDR3 spans 15 amino acids. CDR1 and CDR2 (germline): MDHEN, SYDVKM. The V gene end was trimmed by 3 bases and the J gene end by 7 bases; junction bases not matched to a gene: 8.

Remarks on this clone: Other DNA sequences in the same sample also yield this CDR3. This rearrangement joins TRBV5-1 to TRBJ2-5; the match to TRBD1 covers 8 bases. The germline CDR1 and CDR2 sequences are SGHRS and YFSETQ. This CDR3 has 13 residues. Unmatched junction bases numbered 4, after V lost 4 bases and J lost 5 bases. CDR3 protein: CASSKDREETQYF. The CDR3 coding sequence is TGCGCCAGCAGCAAGGACAGGGAGGAGACCCAGTACTTC.

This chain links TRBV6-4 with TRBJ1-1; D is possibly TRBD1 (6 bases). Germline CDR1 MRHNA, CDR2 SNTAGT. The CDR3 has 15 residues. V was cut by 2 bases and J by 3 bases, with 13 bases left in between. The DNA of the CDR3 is TGTGCCAGCAGTGACAGCAGGGGCCCCGACACTGAAGCTTTCTTT. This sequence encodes CASSDSRGPDTEAFF.

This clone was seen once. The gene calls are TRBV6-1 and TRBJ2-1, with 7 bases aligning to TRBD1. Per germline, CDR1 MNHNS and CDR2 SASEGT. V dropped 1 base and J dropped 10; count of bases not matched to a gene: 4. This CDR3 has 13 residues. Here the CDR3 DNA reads TGTGCCAGCAGTGAAGACAGGGGTGGGGAGCAGTTCTTC. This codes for CASSEDRGGEQFF.

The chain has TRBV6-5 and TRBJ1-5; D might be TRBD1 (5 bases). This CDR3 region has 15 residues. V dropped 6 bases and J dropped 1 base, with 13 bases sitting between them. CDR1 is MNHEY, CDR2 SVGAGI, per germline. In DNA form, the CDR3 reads TGTGCCAGCAGATCCGGGACTTTGAGCAATCAGCCCCAGCATTTT. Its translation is CASRSGTLSNQPQHF.

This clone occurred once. The CDR3 DNA sequence: TGTGCCAGTAGTATGGGTCAGGGTAACCACGAGCAGTACTTC. The encoded protein is CASSMGQGNHEQYF. V gene TRBV19 combines with J gene TRBJ2-7; D is possibly TRBD1 (5 bases). Deletions cut 3 bases from V and 5 bases from J, with 14 bases between. Germline V CDR1 and CDR2: LNHDA, SQIVND (reference sequence). This CDR3 is 14 amino acids long.

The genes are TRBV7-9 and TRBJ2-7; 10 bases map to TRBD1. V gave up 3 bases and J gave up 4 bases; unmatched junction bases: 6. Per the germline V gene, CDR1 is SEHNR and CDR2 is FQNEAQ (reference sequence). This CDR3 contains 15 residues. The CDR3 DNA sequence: TGTGCCAGCAGCTTGTGGGGGACAGGGGATTACGAGCAGTACTTC. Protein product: CASSLWGTGDYEQYF.

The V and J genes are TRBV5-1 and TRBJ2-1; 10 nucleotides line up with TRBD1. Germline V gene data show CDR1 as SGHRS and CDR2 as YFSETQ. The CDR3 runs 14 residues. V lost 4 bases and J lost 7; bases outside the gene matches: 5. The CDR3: CASSLGQGRNEQFF. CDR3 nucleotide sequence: TGCGCCAGCAGCCTGGGACAGGGGAGAAATGAGCAGTTCTTC.

The CDR3 DNA reads TGTGCCAGTAGTATGTCGTCCCGCAGGGGGAACTACGAGCAGTACTTC. Amino acid sequence: CASSMSSRRGNYEQYF. V is TRBV19 and J is TRBJ2-7; 7 bases are a match to TRBD1. CDR1 and CDR2 from the germline V gene are LNHDA and SQIVND (reference sequence). Losses at the gene ends were 3 bases for V and 3 bases for J; bases not matched to a gene: 11. This CDR3 comprises 16 residues.

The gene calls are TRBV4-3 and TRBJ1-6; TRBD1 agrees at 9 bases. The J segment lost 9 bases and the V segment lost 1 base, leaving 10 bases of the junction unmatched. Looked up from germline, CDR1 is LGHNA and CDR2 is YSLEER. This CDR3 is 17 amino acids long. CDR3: CASSQARPGTGSSPLHF. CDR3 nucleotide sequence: TGCGCCAGCAGCCAAGCCCGGCCCGGGACAGGGAGTTCACCCCTCCACTTT.